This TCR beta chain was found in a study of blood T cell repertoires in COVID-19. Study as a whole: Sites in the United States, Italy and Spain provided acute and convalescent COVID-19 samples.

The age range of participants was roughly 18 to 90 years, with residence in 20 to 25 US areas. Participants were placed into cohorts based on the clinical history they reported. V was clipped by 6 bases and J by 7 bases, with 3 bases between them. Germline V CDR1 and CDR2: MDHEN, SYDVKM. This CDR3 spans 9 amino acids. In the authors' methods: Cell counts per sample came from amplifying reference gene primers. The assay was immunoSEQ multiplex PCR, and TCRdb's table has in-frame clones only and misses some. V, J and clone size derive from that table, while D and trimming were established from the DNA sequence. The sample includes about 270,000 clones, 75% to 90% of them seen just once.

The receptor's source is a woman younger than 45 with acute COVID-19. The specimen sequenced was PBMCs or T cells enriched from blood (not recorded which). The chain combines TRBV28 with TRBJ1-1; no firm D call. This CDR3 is CASSLEAFF. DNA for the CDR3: TGTGCCAGCAGCCTTGAAGCTTTCTTT.